This passage covers 23 T cell receptor beta chains from one sample sequenced in a study of cytomegalovirus exposure and HLA in healthy donors. The repertoire was sequenced with immunoSEQ multiplex PCR; TCRdb's copy has only in-frame clones and lacks some. Among over 200,000 clones, 80% to 85% were seen once, and the ten largest hold roughly 13%. Sequenced sample: PBMCs. These TCRs come from a woman in her 30s in good health and CMV-seropositive.

The chain joins TRBV29-1 to TRBJ2-1; maybe TRBD2 (6 bases). Deletions cut 3 bases from V and 4 bases from J, with 16 bases between. CDR1 is SQVTM and CDR2 is ANQGSEA in the germline V gene. This CDR3 region has 15 residues. CDR3: CSVDPQTSVYNEQFF. As DNA, the CDR3 is TGCAGCGTTGACCCTCAGACTAGTGTGTACAATGAGCAGTTCTTC.

The chain employs TRBV4-1 and TRBJ1-2; 9 bases are a match to TRBD1. Trimming took 0 bases from V and 7 from J; bases not matched to a gene: 3. CDR1 is MGHRA, CDR2 YSYEKL, per germline. This CDR3 is built from 14 residues. The CDR3 nucleotides are TGCGCCAGCAGCCAAGAAGGACAGGGGATTGGCTACACCTTC. This gives the protein CASSQEGQGIGYTF.

A remark on this clone: Other DNA sequences in this sample translate to the same CDR3. The gene calls are TRBV9 and TRBJ2-1; 9 nucleotides agree with TRBD2. Per the germline V gene, CDR1 is SGDLS and CDR2 is YYNGEE. CDR3 size: 15 residues. J lost 2 bases, V lost 2 bases, and 2 bases had no gene match. In DNA form, the CDR3 reads TGTGCCAGCAGCGTTAGCGGGAGCCCCTACAATGAGCAGTTCTTC. Amino acids: CASSVSGSPYNEQFF.

The chain joins TRBV5-1 to TRBJ2-5, with 12 nucleotides matching TRBD1. Germline assignment: CDR1 SGHRS and CDR2 YFSETQ. There are 16 residues in the CDR3. The V gene end was trimmed by 5 bases and the J gene end by 5 bases; junction bases not matched to a gene: 10. The CDR3 DNA sequence: TGCGCCAGCAGAAAAGCCGGGACAGGGGGCTATGAGACCCAGTACTTC. Its translation is CASRKAGTGGYETQYF.

This clone came up a few times. J is TRBJ2-2 and V is TRBV11-3; D remains ambiguous. Trimming removed 5 bases from V and 7 bases from J, with 5 bases in between. The length of the CDR3 is 11 residues. Germline CDR1 is SGHNT and CDR2 is YENEEA. The CDR3 protein is CASSKYGELFF. The CDR3 nucleotides are TGTGCCAGCAGCAAATACGGGGAGCTGTTTTTT.

The chain has TRBV29-1 and TRBJ2-1; no clear D. V was pared by 4 bases and J by 8 bases, with 9 bases between. Germline V gene lookup returns CDR1 SQVTM and CDR2 ANQGSEA. The CDR3 is made up of 11 amino acids. This CDR3 is CSVVGWDEQFF. CDR3 in DNA: TGCAGCGTTGTCGGTTGGGATGAGCAGTTCTTC.

The chain employs TRBV13 and TRBJ1-4; a weak D match, TRBD1 (5 bases). The CDR3 extends over 12 amino acids. V was clipped by 6 bases and J by 8 bases, with 10 bases between them. Germline CDR1 is PRHDT and CDR2 is FYEKMQ (reference sequence). CDR3 in amino acids: CASSGGDEKLFF. The DNA of the CDR3 is TGTGCCAGCAGTGGGGGAGACGAAAAACTGTTTTTT. Variable domain in full (rest from reference TRBV13 and TRBJ1-4): AAGVIQSPRHLIKEKRETATLKCYPIPRHDTVYWYQQGPGQDPQFLISFYEKMQSDKGSIPDRFSAQQFSDYHSELNMSSLELGDSALYFCASSGGDEKLFFGSGTQLSVL.

The chain carries TRBV11-2 and TRBJ2-7; TRBD2 agrees at 13 bases. CDR3 size: 15 residues. V dropped 7 bases and J dropped 2; count of bases not matched to a gene: 5. CDR1 and CDR2 (germline): SGHAT, FQNNGV. DNA of the CDR3: TGTGCCAGCACCCCCGGGACTAGCGGGACCTACGAGCAGTACTTC. Amino acid sequence: CASTPGTSGTYEQYF.

The chain joins TRBV19 to TRBJ2-3; D possibly corresponds to TRBD2 (5 bases). The CDR3 covers 13 residues. The germline CDR1 and CDR2 sequences are LNHDA and SQIVND (reference sequence). Between the trimmed V and J ends, which lost 6 bases and 0 bases, there was a span of 7 bases. The CDR3 reads CASSGISTDTQYF. The CDR3 bases are TGTGCCAGTAGCGGGATAAGCACAGATACGCAGTATTTT.

The gene calls are TRBV25-1 and TRBJ1-2; D gene uncertain. Trimming stripped 4 bases from V and 7 bases from J, with 10 bases between. This CDR3 region has 12 residues. The germline CDR1 and CDR2 sequences are MGHDK and SYGVNS. The CDR3, as DNA: TGTGCCAGCAGTGTTGGAGGGCGTGGCTACACCTTC. It is translated as CASSVGGRGYTF.

This chain joins TRBV9 and TRBJ1-1; D gene uncertain. The V gene lost 0 bases and the J gene lost 0 bases, with 6 bases spanning the gap. This CDR3 contains 14 residues. Germline V gene data show CDR1 as SGDLS and CDR2 as YYNGEE. CDR3 in amino acids: CASSVAAMNTEAFF. For the CDR3, the DNA is TGTGCCAGCAGCGTAGCGGCGATGAACACTGAAGCTTTCTTT.

V and J are TRBV30 and TRBJ2-7, with D perhaps assigned TRBD1 or TRBD2 (6 bases each). Germline loops: CDR1 GTSNPN, CDR2 SVGIG (reference sequence). This CDR3 contains 15 residues. Trimming removed 4 bases at V and 2 bases at J, with 18 bases between. The CDR3 region has the DNA TGTGCCTGGACCACCCTACAGGGAGGTCCCTACGAGCAGTACTTC. It encodes CAWTTLQGGPYEQYF.

The CDR3 nucleotides read TGCGCCAGCAGCTTGGTGGCCACCGCCGACAATGAGCAGTTCTTC. Translating it yields CASSLVATADNEQFF. The chain combines TRBV5-1 with TRBJ2-1; no reliable D call. V lost 0 bases, J lost 5 bases, and 12 bases lay in between. Germline V CDR1 and CDR2: SGHRS, YFSETQ. CDR3 length: 15 amino acids.

V is TRBV7-2 and J is TRBJ2-4, with D possibly matching TRBD2 (6 bases). Trimming took 5 bases from V and 8 from J, leaving 19 bases between them. CDR1 is SGHTA, CDR2 FQGNSA, per germline. This CDR3 comprises 15 residues. The CDR3 region has the DNA TGTGCCAGCAGCCCCGGAGGGCCCTCGTCAGACATTCAGTACTTC. Translating gives CASSPGGPSSDIQYF.

The CDR3 DNA follows: TGTGCCAGCGGGGACAGGGGAAGGGGCGAGCAGTACTTC. This encodes CASGDRGRGEQYF. The chain recombines TRBV6-1 with TRBJ2-7; 10 nucleotides agree with TRBD1. The CDR3 extends over 13 amino acids. Germline-derived CDR1 and CDR2 are MNHNS and SASEGT. The J segment lost 6 bases and the V segment lost 8 bases, leaving 7 bases of the junction unmatched.

V gene TRBV28 combines with J gene TRBJ1-2; D gene unclear. The V end lost 5 bases, the J end lost 6 bases, and 16 bases lay between the germline ends. The CDR3 is made up of 14 amino acids. The germline gives CDR1 MDHEN, CDR2 SYDVKM. Here the CDR3 reads CASSLGGFGDGYTF. The CDR3 bases are TGTGCCAGCAGTCTGGGTGGGTTCGGGGATGGCTACACCTTC.

The V and J genes are TRBV2 and TRBJ2-5; D not certain. There are 11 residues in the CDR3. The V and J ends lost 7 bases and 4 bases respectively, with 7 bases between them. The germline gives CDR1 SNHLY, CDR2 FYNNEI. CDR3 sequence (DNA): TGTGCCAGCATGAGTGGAGAGACCCAGTACTTC. Protein sequence: CASMSGETQYF.

The genes are TRBV2 and TRBJ2-5, with TRBD1 matching over 12 bases. Germline V gene data show CDR1 as SNHLY and CDR2 as FYNNEI. Trimming at V came to 5 bases and at J to 5 bases, leaving 9 bases not matched to a gene. CDR3 length: 16 residues. The CDR3 sequence is CASSLLGQGAQETQYF. Here the CDR3 DNA reads TGTGCCAGCAGTTTGTTGGGACAGGGGGCGCAGGAGACCCAGTACTTC.

The chain uses TRBV6-4 and TRBJ2-1; 7 bases align to TRBD1. V was clipped by 2 bases and J by 5 bases; unmatched bases: 15. The CDR3 has 18 amino acids. Germline-derived CDR1 and CDR2 are MRHNA and SNTAGT. The CDR3 here is CASSDPSIYRDRDNEQFF. DNA of the CDR3: TGTGCCAGCAGTGACCCTTCCATTTATCGGGACAGAGACAATGAGCAGTTCTTC.

The CDR3 sequence: CASCSYTPFYGYTF. The DNA of the CDR3 is TGTGCCAGCTGTTCATACACACCGTTCTACGGCTACACCTTC. The gene calls are TRBV28 and TRBJ1-2, with D unclear. V was trimmed by 8 bases and J by 8 bases, leaving 21 bases between them. CDR3 length equals 14 residues. Per the germline V gene, CDR1 is MDHEN and CDR2 is SYDVKM.

The chain joins TRBV27 to TRBJ2-3; D ambiguous. Trimming removed 6 bases at V and 0 bases at J, with 4 bases between. Germline CDR1 MNHEY, CDR2 SMNVEV (reference sequence). The CDR3 sequence is 12 residues long. CDR3 sequence: CASRGSTDTQYF. The CDR3 DNA sequence: TGTGCCAGCAGGGGCAGCACAGATACGCAGTATTTT.

The chain links TRBV11-2 to TRBJ1-4, with D perhaps matching TRBD1 (5 bases). The germline V and J ends were trimmed by 4 bases and 1 base, with 10 bases remaining between them. Germline CDR1 SGHAT, CDR2 FQNNGV. The CDR3 has 15 residues. Here the CDR3 reads CASSSGIRTNEKLFF. CDR3 bases: TGTGCCAGCAGCTCAGGGATACGAACTAATGAAAAACTGTTTTTT.

The V gene is TRBV7-2, the J gene TRBJ1-5, with D unclear. This CDR3 is 16 amino acids long. Germline V gives CDR1 SGHTA, CDR2 FQGNSA. The ends were cut back, 1 base at V and 0 bases at J, with 10 bases in the middle. The CDR3 bases are TGTGCCAGCAGCTTAGTGGCGGGGAGTAGCAATCAGCCCCAGCATTTT. Its translation: CASSLVAGSSNQPQHF. Looking up the rest from reference TRBV7-2 and TRBJ1-5 gives the full variable domain: GAGVSQSPSNKVTEKGKDVELRCDPISGHTALYWYRQSLGQGLEFLIYFQGNSAPDKSGLPSDRFSAERTGGSVSTLTIQRTQQEDSAVYLCASSLVAGSSNQPQHFGDGTRLSIL.